This record concerns one TCR beta chain sequence. Its antigen is still unknown. PCR amplification relied on 60 Vbeta primers (plus 13 Jbeta primers). TCRdb's table, derived via immunoSEQ multiplex PCR, lists solely in-frame clones and lacks some. The data hold 90,000 to 100,000 clones, with about four fifths observed a single time. V was shortened by 3 bases and J by 3 bases, with 18 bases between the two germline ends. CDR3 length equals 16 residues. Germline V gene sequence: CDR1 SGDLS, CDR2 YYNGEE. These data belong to a study of cytomegalovirus exposure and HLA in healthy donors. Study results and limitations: Productive status was seen about 87% or about 30% of the time for most TCR beta V segments in an earlier analysis. Prediction of most subjects' HLA-A and HLA-B alleles by TCR beta sequences was reportedly accurate.

The sequenced sample consisted of PBMCs. This sequence originates from a middle-aged woman in good health and CMV-seronegative. The gene calls are TRBV9 and TRBJ1-2, with D possibly matching TRBD1 (5 bases). The CDR3 bases are TGTGCCAGCAGCGCGTATGGGAACAGGCCCGACTATGGCTACACCTTC. This encodes CASSAYGNRPDYGYTF.